A selection of T cell receptor beta chains follows, all from one sample in a study of shared clonotypes between healthy human individuals. Using immunoSEQ multiplex PCR, the repertoire was profiled, and TCRdb retains in-frame clones only, with some absent. The data show around 450,000 clones, with roughly three quarters seen just once and about 13% held by the top ten. The sequenced sample consisted of PBMCs. These receptor sequences come from a woman between 40 and 50 years old in good health. Some clones in this sample may be carry-over from other donors' samples. Each CDR3 is given without its conserved first and last residue. Each record gives: V gene, clone size, CDR3 protein. A clone size is listed for some rows: how often the clone was seen (once, few, many), or a class if it is expanded.

v_gene: TRBV5-1
abundance: .
CDR3aa: ASSFPGTDEAF

v_gene: TRBV4-1
abundance: .
CDR3aa: ASSQDTGTGQYSTDTQY

v_gene: TRBV12-5
abundance: .
CDR3aa: ASGLATGGSTEAF

v_gene: TRBV18
abundance: .
CDR3aa: ASSPGGNYGYT

v_gene: TRBV11-2
abundance: .
CDR3aa: ASRRPGTGGHLEQY

v_gene: TRBV6-5
abundance: few
CDR3aa: ASSTGTGKETQY

v_gene: TRBV10-3
abundance: .
CDR3aa: AISEHSEVGSNQPQH

v_gene: TRBV7-3
abundance: .
CDR3aa: ASSLIAGATDTQY

v_gene: TRBV5-1
abundance: .
CDR3aa: ASSLGGVGTQY

v_gene: TRBV2
abundance: .
CDR3aa: ASSRQTRAETQY

v_gene: TRBV5-6
abundance: .
CDR3aa: ASSPLSQREYNEQF

v_gene: TRBV7-7
abundance: many
CDR3aa: ASSPRWVAKAADTQY

v_gene: TRBV9
abundance: once
CDR3aa: ASSTRLGGETQY

v_gene: TRBV28
abundance: .
CDR3aa: ASSLPGTLSGANVLT

v_gene: TRBV4-1
abundance: few
CDR3aa: ASSQGQGGRNTEAF

v_gene: TRBV7-2
abundance: .
CDR3aa: ASSLGGWETQY

v_gene: TRBV5-4
abundance: .
CDR3aa: ASSSLGADTQY

v_gene: TRBV7-2
abundance: .
CDR3aa: ASSLSGTGGGNTEAF